Shown below are 20 T cell receptor beta chains from a single sample sequenced in a study of tumor-infiltrating lymphocytes in primary liver carcinoma. Making TCR beta cDNA involved around 510 ng total RNA and a constant-region primer. Slightly modified ARM-PCR, run as three nested multiplex PCR rounds, produced the TCR beta libraries. Forward primers for TRBV1-TRBV30 and a C-beta reverse primer served the first two PCR rounds, at about 10 cycles each. TCRdb redid the calling of the multiplex PCR reads with MiXCR, one entry per CDR3 protein. The sample yields about 84,000 distinct CDR3 sequences, around 70% seen once. Taking about 18-32 mg of unsorted bulk tissue, the authors co-extracted RNA and DNA. The specimen was liver tumor tissue from sampling region 1. Subset noted: tumor region T1, superior pole. These TCRs come from a man between 40 and 49 years old with primary liver carcinoma and hepatitis B virus infection.

As regards this clonotype: At one end, the junction sequence differs from germline, possibly due to a read error. The chain is built from TRBV29-1 and TRBJ2-1; TRBD2 might be the D (5 bases). Germline CDR1 is SQVTM and CDR2 is ANQGSEA. This CDR3 region has 11 residues. CDR3 in DNA: TGTAGCGTCGATAAGAGGAATGAGCACTTCTTC. Protein sequence: CSVDKRNEHFF.

Many counts were recorded for this clonotype. This chain uses TRBV13 with TRBJ1-2; D may be TRBD1 (5 bases). This CDR3 contains 12 residues. V lost 2 bases and J 8 bases, leaving 9 bases between the germline ends. Looked up from germline, CDR1 is PRHDT and CDR2 is FYEKMQ (reference sequence). The CDR3 spells CASSLSRAGYTF. For the CDR3, the DNA is TGTGCCAGCAGCTTAAGCAGGGCGGGCTACACCTTC.

In the case of this clonotype: This likely comes from a read error, as the CDR3 has no conserved phenylalanine or tryptophan at its end. The DNA is left out, because the CDR3 cannot be placed on it with certainty; the CDR3 is given as TCRdb lists it. This chain uses TRBV7-9 with TRBJ2-7; no DNA check was done on the table's D call, TRBD2. From its first to its last residue, the CDR3 has 15 amino acids. Looked up from germline, CDR1 is SEHNR and CDR2 is FQNEAQ (reference sequence). The chain's CDR3 is CASSRAAGGTYEQYY.

As for this clonotype: This CDR3 fails to terminate in the conserved phenylalanine or tryptophan, so it likely reflects a read error. The rearrangement joins TRBV28 to TRBJ1-1; D is perhaps TRBD1 (5 bases). V lost 7 bases and J 5 bases, leaving 23 bases between the germline ends. The CDR3 loop spans 16 amino acids. In germline, CDR1 is MDHEN, CDR2 SYDVKM. The CDR3 is CASTLAFVGVGTEAFV. CDR3 in DNA: TGTGCCAGCACCCTTGCCTTTGTGGGGGTAGGGACTGAAGCTTTCGTT.

For this clonotype: The junction shows a germline mismatch at one end, possibly a read error. The V call is TRBV7-9, the J call TRBJ2-7, with 7 bases that match TRBD2. Germline V gene data show CDR1 as SEHNR and CDR2 as FQNEAQ (reference sequence). This CDR3 has 15 residues. CDR3 sequence: CASSIYGGGTYEQYF. The CDR3 bases are TGTGCAAGCAGCATCTACGGCGGGGGTACCTACGAGCAGTACTTC.

To note about this clonotype: Sequence at one end of the junction differs from germline and may be a read error. This chain connects TRBV6-2 or TRBV6-3 to TRBJ2-4; 9 bases match TRBD1. The CDR3 loop spans 15 amino acids. CDR1 and CDR2 from the germline V gene are MNHEY and SVGEGT. The CDR3 spells CASNYRGLDKNIQYF. The DNA of the CDR3 is TGTGCCAGCAATTACAGGGGGCTAGACAAAAACATTCAGTACTTC.

With respect to this clonotype: Sequence at one end of the junction differs from germline and may be a read error. The rearrangement links TRBV4-1 to TRBJ2-2; 7 bases are a match to TRBD2. The V gene's germline CDR1 is MGHRA and CDR2 YSYEKL. CDR3 size: 15 residues. In DNA, the CDR3 is TGCGACAGCTGCCAATCTAGCGGGAACACCGGGGAGCTGTTTTTT. Translating it yields CDSCQSSGNTGELFF.

This clonotype was counted ten times or more. The chain links TRBV28 to TRBJ2-3; D gene unclear. The germline V and J ends were trimmed by 7 bases and 2 bases, with 13 bases remaining between them. The CDR3 sequence is 14 residues long. Per the germline V gene, CDR1 is MDHEN and CDR2 is SYDVKM. CDR3 nucleotides: TGTGCCAGCAAGGCGGCGGCTTTCACAGATACGCAGTATTTT. Its protein is CASKAAAFTDTQYF.

This clonotype showed up just once. The J gene is TRBJ2-7, the V gene TRBV4-1; the D gene is possibly TRBD2 (6 bases). The V gene's germline CDR1 is MGHRA and CDR2 YSYEKL. The CDR3 extends over 14 amino acids. V was trimmed by 6 bases and J by 0 bases, leaving 12 bases between them. The CDR3, as DNA: TGCGCCAGCAGACTGGGACTGAGCTCCTACGAGCAGTACTTC. The encoded protein is CASRLGLSSYEQYF.

In regard to this clonotype: A much larger clone sits a single nucleotide away, making a read error possible. V usage is TRBV24-1 and J usage is TRBJ1-1; 9 positions agree with TRBD1. CDR1 is KGHDR and CDR2 is SFDVKD in the germline V gene. This CDR3 spans 14 amino acids. CDR3 in amino acids: CATAGTGSGTEALF. The DNA of the CDR3 is TGTGCCACAGCCGGGACAGGGTCGGGGACTGAAGCTTTATTT.

Of note for this clonotype: Lacking the conserved final phenylalanine or tryptophan, this CDR3 likely reflects a read error. CDR3 DNA: TGTGCCAGCAGCCAACCGAGAACAGGGACAGATACACAGTATTCT. Its translation is CASSQPRTGTDTQYS. This sequence joins TRBV4-2 and TRBJ2-3; 7 positions match TRBD1. The CDR3 spans 15 residues. From germline, CDR1 is LGHNA and CDR2 YNFKEQ.

Comment on this clonotype: A clone one base away is much larger, so this may be a read error. J is TRBJ2-1 and V is TRBV1. TRBV1 is a known pseudogene. The CDR3 sequence is 15 residues long. The CDR3 loop is CTSSPTGGSYIEQFF. In DNA, the CDR3 is TGCACCAGCAGCCCCACAGGGGGCTCCTACATTGAGCAGTTCTTC.

As regards this clonotype: Just one base apart from a much larger clone, this may be a read error. The chain joins TRBV7-9 to TRBJ2-3, with a tentative D call TRBD2 (5 bases). Germline V gene sequence: CDR1 SEHNR, CDR2 FQNEAQ (reference sequence). Trimming took 4 bases from V and 5 from J, leaving 19 bases between them. The length of the CDR3 is 16 residues. CDR3 amino acids: CASSSSSAEVIDTQYF. The DNA for the CDR3 is TGTGCCAGCAGCTCCTCCTCAGCGGAAGTGATAGATACGCAGTATTTT.

The chain carries TRBV6-1 and TRBJ2-5; D unresolved. Trimming removed 7 bases from V and 0 bases from J, with 9 bases in between. Looked up from germline, CDR1 is MNHNS and CDR2 is SASEGT. The CDR3 sequence is 13 residues long. DNA of the CDR3: TGTGCCAGCATTTTAGTGTACCAAGAGACCCAGTACTTC. It is translated as CASILVYQETQYF.

The V call is TRBV4-1, the J call TRBJ2-1; a weak D match, TRBD2 (7 bases). Germline lookup yields CDR1 MGHRA and CDR2 YSYEKL. The V gene lost 10 bases and the J gene lost 5 bases, with 21 bases spanning the gap. The CDR3 spans 15 residues. The CDR3 loop is CANIQEAGQNNEQFF. As DNA, the CDR3 is TGCGCCAACATCCAAGAAGCGGGACAAAACAATGAGCAGTTCTTC.

This clonotype turned up a few times. The chain carries TRBV28 and TRBJ2-1; no reliable D call. Germline CDR1 and CDR2: MDHEN and SYDVKM. V was trimmed by 3 bases and J by 6 bases, leaving 9 bases between them. The CDR3 is 13 residues long. The CDR3 DNA sequence: TGTGCCAGCAGTTTCGGCACCTCCAATGAGCAGTTCTTC. Translated: CASSFGTSNEQFF.

This clonotype was seen only a few times. The chain uses TRBV2 and TRBJ2-2; D is possibly TRBD1 or TRBD2 (5 bases each). CDR3 size: 14 residues. The germline V gene has CDR1 SNHLY and CDR2 FYNNEI. V was shortened by 2 bases and J by 7 bases, with 11 bases between the two germline ends. The CDR3 is CASSERGANGELFF. The CDR3 region has the DNA TGTGCCAGCAGTGAACGAGGGGCAAACGGGGAGCTGTTTTTT.

Details on this clonotype: A much larger clone differs from this one at a single base, so this may be a read error. The CDR3 region is CASSPPGAGELFF. The CDR3 DNA sequence: TGTGCCAGCAGTCCTCCAGGGGCCGGGGAGCTGTTCTTC. The J gene is TRBJ2-1, the V gene TRBV28, with D tentatively TRBD1 (6 bases). The CDR3 contains 13 residues. In germline, CDR1 is MDHEN, CDR2 SYDVKM.

As for this clonotype: An end of the junction differs from the germline gene, which may be a read error. This chain links TRBV5-1 with TRBJ2-7, with 9 bases that match TRBD2. CDR1 and CDR2 (germline): SGHRS, YFSETQ. The CDR3 totals 15 residues. In DNA form, the CDR3 reads TGCGCCGGCAGCTTGGAGCTAGCGGGAAGGCCGAAAAAGTACTTC. Its protein product is CAGSLELAGRPKKYF.

This clonotype was found once. The junction departs from the called germline gene at one end, perhaps through a read error. The J gene is TRBJ2-7, the V gene TRBV6-1, with D uncertain. The CDR3 contains 12 residues. Germline V lookup: CDR1 MNHNS, CDR2 SASEGT. CDR3 sequence (DNA): TGTGTCAGCAGTGAAATGGTGGTCGAGCAGTACTTC. Protein product: CVSSEMVVEQYF.